This T cell receptor beta chain was documented in a study of CD4 and CD8 cells across lung adenocarcinoma regions. Donors had localized lung adenocarcinoma, a non-small cell lung cancer. Each CDR3 protein is one row after TCRdb ran MiXCR on the PCR reads. Found here are some 14,000 distinct CDR3 sequences, around 40% of them singletons; the top ten hold approximately 15%. In its sample, this clonotype was seen a few times. Material for sequencing was CD4+ T cells from the center of a lung tumor. The clonotype originates from a male donor with lung adenocarcinoma. The CD4 and CD8 labels of this study may be unreliable.

The CDR3 here is CASSVDAVGGEQFF. CDR3 sequence (DNA): TGTGCCAGCAGCGTAGACGCCGTGGGAGGTGAGCAGTTCTTC. The V and J genes are TRBV9 and TRBJ2-1; D perhaps matches TRBD2 (6 bases). Trimming took 0 bases from V and 9 from J, leaving 13 bases between them. Germline CDR1 reads SGDLS; CDR2 reads YYNGEE. This CDR3 has 14 amino acids.